Below, one T cell receptor beta chain is given with its context. Germline V gene lookup returns CDR1 LGHDT and CDR2 YNNKEL (reference sequence). V dropped 0 bases and J dropped 10 bases, with 18 bases sitting between them. This CDR3 has 15 residues. The sample originates from a study of blood T cell repertoires in COVID-19. Study information: Researchers got acute and convalescent COVID-19 samples from the United States, Italy and Spain.

In the authors' workflow: From reference gene primer amplification, estimates of nucleated cell counts were derived. Clones were sequenced by immunoSEQ multiplex PCR, and TCRdb holds only the in-frame ones, with some missing. V and J calls and clone size are as listed in that table; D and trimming were resolved from the DNA. The table records about 100,000 clones, roughly 92% of them present only once. The source material was peripheral blood. The TCR originated in a man in his fifties or sixties with active COVID-19. This chain connects TRBV3-1 (or the pseudogene TRBV3-2) to TRBJ1-1; possible D gene TRBD1, 6 bases. CDR3 in DNA: TGTGCCAGCAGCCAAGAACCCCCTCGCCGGGGGGCAGCTTTCTTT. The encoded protein is CASSQEPPRRGAAFF.